The 30 T cell receptor beta chains listed next were all sequenced from one sample in a study of identical twins. TCRdb reprocessed the 5' RACE reads via MiXCR and lists one record per CDR3 protein. The repertoire includes around 230,000 distinct CDR3 sequences, 5.5% to 7.5% of them detected once, and about 15% sits in the top ten. These same records also appear under a second study, on T cells expressing NK-cell markers.

The sample was CD8+ T cells sorted from blood. These receptors were obtained from a woman aged 18-29 years in good health.

This clonotype was found many times. The rearrangement joins TRBV14 to TRBJ2-5, with no clear D. The CDR3 has 12 residues. The germline V gene encodes CDR1 SGHDN and CDR2 FVKESK. Trimming removed 3 bases at V and 5 bases at J, with 7 bases between. DNA for the CDR3: TGTGCCAGCAGCCAGTCCAGGGAGACCCAGTACTTC. This gives the protein CASSQSRETQYF.

The chain recombines TRBV5-5 with TRBJ1-1; D gene uncertain. In germline, CDR1 is SGHKS, CDR2 YYEKEE (reference sequence). V was trimmed by 2 bases and J by 6 bases, leaving 11 bases between them. There are 13 residues in the CDR3. The CDR3 coding sequence is TGTGCCAGCAGCTTACTCGGGAGGTCTGAAGCTTTCTTT. It encodes CASSLLGRSEAFF.

The gene calls are TRBV2 and TRBJ1-1; 11 bases line up with TRBD1. The CDR3 runs to 13 residues. Looked up from germline, CDR1 is SNHLY and CDR2 is FYNNEI. Trimming cost V 9 bases and J 5 bases; bases outside gene matches: 5. Here the CDR3 DNA reads TGTGCCAGGGAAGGACAGGGGGCAACTGAAGCTTTCTTT. This sequence encodes CAREGQGATEAFF.

The chain is built from TRBV6-5 and TRBJ1-1; D gene ambiguous. This CDR3 has 14 residues. CDR1 MNHEY and CDR2 SVGAGI come from the germline V gene. V lost 1 base and J lost 0, with 6 bases in between. The chain's CDR3 is CASSYWSLNTEAFF. Here the CDR3 DNA reads TGTGCCAGCAGTTACTGGTCCTTGAACACTGAAGCTTTCTTT.

The rearrangement links TRBV20-1 to TRBJ2-1; 13 nucleotides match TRBD2. CDR3 length: 17 amino acids. The V gene end was trimmed by 2 bases and the J gene end by 7 bases; junction bases not matched to a gene: 11. The germline V gene has CDR1 DFQATT and CDR2 SNEGSKA (reference sequence). The DNA of the CDR3 is TGCAGTGCTAGACCTCCGGGACTAGCGGGGAACGGAAATGAGCAGTTCTTC. Residues: CSARPPGLAGNGNEQFF.

In this sample, this clonotype turned up many times. The rearrangement joins TRBV6-1 to TRBJ2-2, with 9 bases fitting TRBD1. The V and J ends lost 6 bases and 0 bases, in that order; junction bases with no gene match: 8. CDR1 MNHNS and CDR2 SASEGT come from the germline V gene. This CDR3 region has 17 residues. CDR3 DNA: TGTGCCAGCAGACATCTCAGGGACAGGGCGAACACCGGGGAGCTGTTTTTT. Translation gives CASRHLRDRANTGELFF.

V gene TRBV10-3 combines with J gene TRBJ2-1, with 12 bases that match TRBD1. The CDR3 covers 15 residues. Germline CDR1 ENHRY, CDR2 SYGVKD. Losses at the gene ends were 9 bases for V and 8 bases for J; bases not matched to a gene: 11. The CDR3 DNA is TGTGCCATTGCAAATCAGGGACAGGGGGCGGATGAGCAGTTCTTC. Translation gives CAIANQGQGADEQFF.

This clonotype was seen a handful of times. The DNA of the CDR3 is TGTGCCAGCAGTTTATCCACCATAAGCAGCGGGGAGCTGTTTTTT. Protein: CASSLSTISSGELFF. V is TRBV27 and J is TRBJ2-2; D is undetermined. V was clipped by 0 bases and J by 7 bases, with 12 bases between them. Germline CDR1 is MNHEY and CDR2 is SMNVEV (reference sequence). The CDR3 runs 15 residues.

In its sample, this clonotype ranks as medium-sized. The genes are TRBV12-3 or TRBV12-4 and TRBJ2-7; tentatively, D is TRBD2 (5 bases). This CDR3 is 13 amino acids long. V lost 3 bases to trimming and J lost 7 bases, with 13 bases between them. CDR3 protein: CASSLSDPGEQYF. CDR3 nucleotides: TGTGCCAGCAGTTTGTCGGACCCGGGGGAGCAGTACTTC.

This clonotype was counted between two and nine times. The chain recombines TRBV4-2 with TRBJ2-5; tentative D call: TRBD2 (5 bases). The V and J ends lost 4 bases and 4 bases respectively, with 10 bases between them. The CDR3 is 13 amino acids. CDR1 LGHNA and CDR2 YNFKEQ come from the germline V gene. The CDR3 nucleotides are TGTGCCAGCAGCCCCCGGAGGAGAGAGACCCAGTACTTC. As protein: CASSPRRRETQYF.

This clonotype was picked up a small number of times. The genes are TRBV7-3 and TRBJ2-5, with D tentatively TRBD1 (6 bases). The CDR3 contains 11 residues. Per germline, CDR1 SGHTA and CDR2 FQGTGA. The V gene lost 5 bases and the J gene lost 14 bases, with 15 bases spanning the gap. Here the CDR3 reads CASSPSGVTYF. CDR3 sequence (DNA): TGTGCCAGCAGCCCCTCAGGGGTGACATACTTC.

The chain is built from TRBV6-5 and TRBJ2-3, with D possibly TRBD2 on 6 matching bases. The CDR3 extends over 15 amino acids. CDR1 MNHEY and CDR2 SVGAGI come from the germline V gene. The V gene lost 0 bases and the J gene lost 5 bases, with 12 bases spanning the gap. This CDR3 reads CASSYSPGVVDTQYF. CDR3 DNA: TGTGCCAGCAGTTACTCGCCGGGGGTGGTAGATACGCAGTATTTT.

This clonotype was recorded at least ten times. CDR3 DNA: TGTGCCAGCAGGCGAACGGGACTCTCGGCCGAGCAGTACTTC. Residues: CASRRTGLSAEQYF. The genes are TRBV7-2 and TRBJ2-7; a possible D gene is TRBD2 (6 bases). V dropped 6 bases and J dropped 6 bases, with 18 bases sitting between them. This CDR3 has 14 amino acids. Germline CDR1 reads SGHTA; CDR2 reads FQGNSA.

The table lists this clonotype with a few counts. This chain connects TRBV4-1 to TRBJ2-7; 7 nucleotides line up with TRBD1. The CDR3 is 16 amino acids. CDR1 and CDR2 from the germline V gene are MGHRA and YSYEKL. V trimming: 3 bases; J trimming: 2 bases; junction bases outside the gene matches: 10. CDR3 sequence (DNA): TGCGCCAGCAGCCATCCCGCGAGAGACAGGGCCTACGAGCAGTACTTC. Translating it yields CASSHPARDRAYEQYF.

J is TRBJ1-1 and V is TRBV6-2 or TRBV6-3; D gene unclear. Germline V lookup: CDR1 MNHEY, CDR2 SVGEGT. This CDR3 has 17 amino acids. Trimming removed 2 bases from V and 0 bases from J, with 16 bases in between. In DNA, the CDR3 is TGTGCCAGCAGTTACCAGTGGGCAGAACCAATGAACACTGAAGCTTTCTTT. Protein sequence: CASSYQWAEPMNTEAFF.

Only a few counts were recorded for this clonotype. The V gene is TRBV14, the J gene TRBJ2-5, with TRBD2 matching over 15 bases. The germline CDR1 and CDR2 sequences are SGHDN and FVKESK. This CDR3 comprises 15 residues. Losses at the gene ends were 4 bases for V and 7 bases for J; bases not matched to a gene: 4. The CDR3 DNA follows: TGTGCCAGCAGCCCCGGACTAGCGGGGGGGCGGACCCAGTACTTC. This sequence encodes CASSPGLAGGRTQYF.

This clonotype was detected ten times or more. This sequence joins TRBV27 and TRBJ2-1; D gene unclear. Trimming took off 2 bases at V and 6 bases at J, with 8 bases between the two ends. Germline-derived CDR1 and CDR2 are MNHEY and SMNVEV (reference sequence). This CDR3 region has 13 residues. This chain's CDR3 is CASSLGLFNEQFF. CDR3 nucleotides: TGTGCCAGCAGTTTAGGTCTATTCAATGAGCAGTTCTTC.

This chain links TRBV5-5 with TRBJ2-7, with 9 bases matching TRBD1. CDR1 and CDR2 (germline): SGHKS, YYEKEE (reference sequence). Trimming at V came to 3 bases and at J to 5 bases, leaving 6 bases not matched to a gene. This CDR3 has 14 residues. Here the CDR3 DNA reads TGTGCCAGCAGCTACGGACAGGGGCTAAACGAGCAGTACTTC. Encoded protein: CASSYGQGLNEQYF.

This clonotype was seen at least ten times. J is TRBJ1-1 and V is TRBV12-3 or TRBV12-4; no definite D call. CDR3 size: 12 residues. Trimming cost V 3 bases and J 5 bases, with 7 bases left between them. The CDR3 nucleotides read TGTGCCAGCAGTTTCGAAGGGACTGAAGCTTTCTTT. Translation gives CASSFEGTEAFF.

The rearrangement joins TRBV20-1 to TRBJ2-1; TRBD2 aligns across 12 bases. The CDR3 spans 18 residues. Germline V gene data show CDR1 as DFQATT and CDR2 as SNEGSKA (reference sequence). Trimming at V came to 6 bases and at J to 0 bases, leaving 12 bases not matched to a gene. CDR3 in amino acids: CSAFGTSGSLSSYNEQFF. In nucleotides, the CDR3 is TGCAGTGCCTTCGGGACTAGCGGGTCCCTTAGCTCCTACAATGAGCAGTTCTTC.

This clonotype was observed at least ten times. The chain is built from TRBV2 and TRBJ2-7, with 7 bases identical to TRBD1. The CDR3 totals 14 residues. Trimming removed 4 bases from V and 3 bases from J; junction bases left unmatched: 6. Germline CDR1 is SNHLY and CDR2 is FYNNEI. The CDR3 is CASSAWDRIYEQYF. The CDR3, as DNA: TGTGCCAGCAGTGCGTGGGACAGAATCTACGAGCAGTACTTC. Full variable domain (rest looked up from reference TRBV2 and TRBJ2-7): EPEVTQTPSHQVTQMGQEVILRCVPISNHLYFYWYRQILGQKVEFLVSFYNNEISEKSEIFDDQFSVERPDGSNFTLKIRSTKLEDSAMYFCASSAWDRIYEQYFGPGTRLTVT.

This clonotype was seen only a few times. This sequence joins TRBV5-1 and TRBJ2-2; 7 positions agree with TRBD1. V shed 1 base, J shed 3 bases, and the junction held 21 bases outside the gene matches. There are 21 residues in the CDR3. From germline, CDR1 is SGHRS and CDR2 YFSETQ. The CDR3 nucleotides are TGCGCCAGCAGCTTGCAAGCGAGTTTTTACACAGGGGTTATCGACACCGGGGAGCTGTTTTTT. As protein: CASSLQASFYTGVIDTGELFF.

This clonotype was detected only a few times. The chain combines TRBV11-2 with TRBJ2-1; possibly TRBD2 for D (5 bases). Germline loops: CDR1 SGHAT, CDR2 FQNNGV. Trimming took off 5 bases at V and 8 bases at J, with 25 bases between the two ends. The CDR3 has 17 residues. The CDR3 loop is CASSLRPLAHDRDEQFF. DNA for the CDR3: TGTGCCAGCAGCCTTCGACCCCTAGCCCACGATAGGGATGAGCAGTTCTTC.

This clonotype was picked up many times. This sequence joins TRBV15 and TRBJ1-5; D ambiguous. Germline CDR1 reads LNHNV; CDR2 reads YYDKDF (reference sequence). This CDR3 is 15 amino acids long. Trimming cost V 0 bases and J 2 bases, with 8 bases left between them. CDR3: CATSRDGSGNQPQHF. DNA of the CDR3: TGTGCCACCAGCAGAGATGGGTCGGGCAATCAGCCCCAGCATTTT. The whole variable domain, filled in from reference TRBV15 and TRBJ1-5, reads DAMVIQNPRYQVTQFGKPVTLSCSQTLNHNVMYWYQQKSSQAPKLLFHYYDKDFNNEADTPDNFQSRRPNTSFCFLDIRSPGLGDTAMYLCATSRDGSGNQPQHFGDGTRLSIL.

This clonotype was counted ten times or more. V usage is TRBV29-1 and J usage is TRBJ2-7, with 8 positions matching TRBD2. Germline-derived CDR1 and CDR2 are SQVTM and ANQGSEA. The V and J ends lost 0 bases and 3 bases, in that order; junction bases with no gene match: 10. The length of the CDR3 is 16 residues. The CDR3 DNA sequence: TGCAGCGTTGAAGACTTTACGGGGGGGGAGAACTACGAGCAGTACTTC. Translating gives CSVEDFTGGENYEQYF.

This sequence joins TRBV14 and TRBJ2-2; D is uncertain. With 0 bases removed from V and 7 bases from J, the gap between germline ends came to 9 bases. Germline assignment: CDR1 SGHDN and CDR2 FVKESK. CDR3 size: 14 residues. CDR3 coding DNA: TGTGCCAGCAGCCAAGACGGTTTGCGCGGGGAGCTGTTTTTT. Protein product: CASSQDGLRGELFF.

This clonotype has a count of ten or more. The CDR3 loop reads CSATGTGDYEQYF. The CDR3, as DNA: TGCAGTGCTACCGGGACAGGGGACTACGAGCAGTACTTC. V usage is TRBV20-1 and J usage is TRBJ2-7; 10 bases line up with TRBD1. The germline V gene encodes CDR1 DFQATT and CDR2 SNEGSKA (reference sequence). The CDR3 length is 13 residues. J lost 3 bases, V lost 4 bases, and 3 bases had no gene match.

At least ten counts were recorded for this clonotype. This chain uses TRBV29-1 with TRBJ1-1; tentatively, D is TRBD1 (5 bases). Trimming left V 4 bases short and J 5 bases short, with 20 bases between. This CDR3 is built from 15 residues. Germline V gene lookup returns CDR1 SQVTM and CDR2 ANQGSEA. The CDR3 loop is CSVAGTPEGWTEAFF. CDR3 DNA sequence: TGCAGCGTTGCCGGGACTCCGGAGGGGTGGACTGAAGCTTTCTTT. Drawing the rest from reference TRBV29-1 and TRBJ1-1, the complete variable domain is SAVISQKPSRDICQRGTSLTIQCQVDSQVTMMFWYRQQPGQSLTLIATANQGSEATYESGFVIDKFPISRPNLTFSTLTVSNMSPEDSSIYLCSVAGTPEGWTEAFFGQGTRLTVV.

This clonotype showed up just a few times. The rearrangement joins TRBV9 to TRBJ2-1, with D possibly TRBD2 on 7 matching bases. Germline lookup yields CDR1 SGDLS and CDR2 YYNGEE. The CDR3 totals 15 residues. Trimming stripped 4 bases from V and 5 bases from J, with 16 bases between. The CDR3 DNA is TGTGCCAGCAGCATTGGGGGGGGGGCGAACAATGAGCAGTTCTTC. This codes for CASSIGGGANNEQFF.

The table lists this clonotype with a few counts. The chain has TRBV6-2 or TRBV6-3 and TRBJ2-1; 12 bases agree with TRBD2. Germline values: CDR1 MNHEY, CDR2 SVGEGT. The CDR3 spans 15 residues. The V gene end was trimmed by 6 bases and the J gene end by 7 bases; junction bases not matched to a gene: 7. CDR3 coding DNA: TGTGCCAGCAGGCTAGCGGGAGGGCCGGTAAATGAGCAGTTCTTC. Protein sequence: CASRLAGGPVNEQFF.